This T cell receptor beta chain was documented in a study of cytomegalovirus exposure and HLA in healthy donors. The wider study: Genetic ancestry analysis placed around 76% of the roughly 400 donors that were genotyped in the Caucasian-associated cluster.

The study sampled nominally healthy donors, though unrecorded immune exposures were likely. About this clone itself: Its antigen is currently unknown.

V lost 0 bases to trimming and J lost 3 bases; unmatched junction nucleotides: 11. The CDR3 has 19 amino acids. Germline V gene lookup returns CDR1 LGHNA and CDR2 YNFKEQ. 13 Jbeta primers and 60 Vbeta primers were used for the PCR. Using immunoSEQ multiplex PCR, the repertoire was profiled, and TCRdb retains in-frame clones only, with some absent. The sample includes 95,000 to 110,000 clones, 81% of them seen just once. Study-level findings and limits: A later analysis found TCR association rates differed by HLA locus, highest for DRB1 and lowest for HLA-C. V- and J-gene trimming in TCR beta was tied to a missense DCLRE1C variant by an analysis performed later.

Sequenced input: PBMCs. The TCR originated in a man aged 25 to 40 in good health and CMV-seronegative. The chain is built from TRBV4-2 and TRBJ2-2; 9 positions match TRBD2. The chain's CDR3 is CASSQEKGGRGGYTGELFF. The CDR3 DNA reads TGTGCCAGCAGCCAAGAGAAGGGAGGGCGGGGGGGATACACCGGGGAGCTGTTTTTT.